This T cell receptor (beta chain) originates from a study of blood T cell repertoires in COVID-19. Study overall: T cells, B-cell-depleted T cells, or PBMCs provided the cDNA or gDNA that served as material.

Clones were sequenced by immunoSEQ multiplex PCR, and TCRdb holds only the in-frame ones, with some missing. The top ten clones hold 10% of a sample with 350,000 or so clones, approximately 87% of them seen once. Germline V CDR1 and CDR2: LGHDT, YNNKEL (reference sequence). V lost 3 bases to trimming and J lost 0 bases; unmatched junction nucleotides: 8. The CDR3 sequence is 16 residues long. Patients from Seattle were sampled longitudinally, starting during active infection. Sequenced sample: peripheral blood. This clonotype originated in a woman in her twenties or thirties with COVID-19, enrolled during active disease. The V and J genes are TRBV3-1 (or the pseudogene TRBV3-2) and TRBJ2-7; 7 nucleotides align to TRBD1. The CDR3 DNA reads TGTGCCAGCAGCCACTTAACAGGGGCCATCTCCTACGAGCAGTACTTC. The encoded protein is CASSHLTGAISYEQYF.